This TCR beta chain was identified during a study of Ad26.COV2.S vaccination and SARS-CoV-2 variants. This sample's treatment: roughly 20 received Ad26.COV2.S at low or high dose, single or two shots; about 5 received placebo; per-sample allocation not given. Material that was analyzed had been drawn on day 63 after the first vaccine or placebo injection. Notes on the study in general: CD8+ and CD4+ T cells specific for spike reportedly responded with substantial breadth after vaccination.

Details on this clone: Its antigen is unknown.

V was trimmed by 2 bases and J by 9 bases, leaving 13 bases between them. The CDR3 is made up of 13 amino acids. Produced via immunoSEQ multiplex PCR; TCRdb's table is partial and in-frame only. The table lists 360,000 or so clones, over 75% of them singletons. The sequencing used peripheral blood, collected in a trial of Ad26.COV2.S vaccine versus placebo. This receptor was identified in a person between 18 and 59 years old who received the Ad26.COV2.S COVID-19 vaccine or a placebo. V is TRBV12-3 or TRBV12-4 and J is TRBJ1-2; no firm D call. CDR3 sequence (DNA): TGTGCCAGCAGTTTATCTGTCCTTTGGAGCTACACCTTC. Translation gives CASSLSVLWSYTF.